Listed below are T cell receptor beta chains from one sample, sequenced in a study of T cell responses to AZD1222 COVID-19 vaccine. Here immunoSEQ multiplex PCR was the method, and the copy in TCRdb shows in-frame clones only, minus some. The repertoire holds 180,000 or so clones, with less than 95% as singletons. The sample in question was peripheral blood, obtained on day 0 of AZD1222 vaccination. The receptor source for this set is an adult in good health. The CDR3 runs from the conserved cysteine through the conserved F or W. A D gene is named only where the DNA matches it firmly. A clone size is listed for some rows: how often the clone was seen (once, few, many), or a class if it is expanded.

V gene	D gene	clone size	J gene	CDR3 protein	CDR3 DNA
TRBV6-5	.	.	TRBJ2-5	CASSYLETQYF	TGTGCCAGCAGTTACTTAGAGACCCAGTACTTC
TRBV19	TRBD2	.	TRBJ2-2	CASSRGLANTGELFF	TGTGCCAGTAGTAGAGGACTAGCGAACACCGGGGAGCTGTTTTTT
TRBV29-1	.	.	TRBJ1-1	CSVEVAKLNTEAFF	TGCAGCGTTGAAGTGGCGAAGCTGAACACTGAAGCTTTCTTT
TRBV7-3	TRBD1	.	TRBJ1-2	CASSSAGGAGGYTF	TGTGCCAGCAGCTCCGCAGGGGGCGCCGGTGGCTACACCTTC
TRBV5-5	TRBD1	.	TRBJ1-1	CASSLRNFGTGEDEAFF	TGTGCCAGCAGCTTGCGGAACTTCGGGACAGGGGAGGATGAAGCTTTCTTT
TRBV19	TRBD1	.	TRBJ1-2	CASSPWDRGDVNYGYTF	TGTGCCAGTAGTCCGTGGGACAGGGGAGACGTTAACTATGGCTACACCTTC
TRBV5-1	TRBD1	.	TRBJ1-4	CASSEGQTNEKLFF	TGCGCCAGCAGCGAGGGACAGACTAATGAAAAACTGTTTTTT
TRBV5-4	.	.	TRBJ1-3	CASSPGGGEPGRTIYF	TGTGCCAGCAGCCCGGGAGGCGGAGAACCGGGCCGCACCATATATTTT
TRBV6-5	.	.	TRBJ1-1	CATHPGWQGGTEAFF	TGTGCCACCCACCCGGGGTGGCAGGGAGGAACTGAAGCTTTCTTT
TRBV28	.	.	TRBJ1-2	CASSYNYGYTF	TGTGCCAGCAGTTACAACTATGGCTACACCTTC
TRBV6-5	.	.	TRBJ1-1	CASTQLGGGDLAFF	TGTGCCAGCACCCAATTGGGGGGCGGTGATTTGGCTTTCTTT
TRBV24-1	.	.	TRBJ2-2	CATSDGPRDTGELFF	TGTGCCACCAGTGATGGCCCCCGGGACACCGGGGAGCTGTTTTTT
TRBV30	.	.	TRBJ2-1	CAWSASREQFF	TGTGCCTGGAGCGCTTCTCGCGAGCAGTTCTTC
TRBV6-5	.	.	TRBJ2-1	CASSYGGTRGNEQFF	TGTGCCAGCAGTTACGGGGGGACCAGGGGAAATGAGCAGTTCTTC
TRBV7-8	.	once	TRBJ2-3	CASSPFTDTQYF	TGTGCCAGCAGCCCCTTCACAGATACGCAGTATTTT
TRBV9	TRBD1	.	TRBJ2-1	CASSAGDRVDEQFF	TGTGCCAGCAGCGCAGGGGACAGAGTCGATGAGCAGTTCTTC
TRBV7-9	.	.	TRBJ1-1	CASSHDRRGSIEAFF	TGTGCCAGCAGCCACGACCGGAGGGGGTCCATTGAAGCTTTCTTT
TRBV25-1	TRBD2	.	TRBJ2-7	CASTPNTSGSYEQYF	TGTGCCAGCACTCCCAACACTAGCGGGAGCTACGAGCAGTACTTC
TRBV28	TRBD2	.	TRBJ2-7	CADPASGRETYEQYF	TGTGCCGACCCCGCTAGCGGGAGGGAAACCTACGAGCAGTACTTC
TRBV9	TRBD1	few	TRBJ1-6	CASSPGGTGPFPLHF	TGTGCCAGCAGCCCCGGTGGGACAGGGCCCTTCCCCCTCCACTTT
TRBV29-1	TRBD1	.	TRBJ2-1	CSERGQLNNEQFF	TGCAGTGAGAGGGGACAGCTTAACAATGAGCAGTTCTTC
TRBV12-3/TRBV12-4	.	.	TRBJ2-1	CASSFEQNEQFF	TGTGCCAGCAGTTTTGAGCAAAATGAGCAGTTCTTC
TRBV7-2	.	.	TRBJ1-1	CASSPLKGPIAQAFF	TGTGCCAGCAGCCCATTGAAGGGACCGATTGCCCAAGCTTTCTTT